One sample yielded the 25 T cell receptor beta chains listed below, sequenced in a study of blood T cell repertoires in COVID-19. Profiling relied on immunoSEQ multiplex PCR, and the TCRdb table lists in-frame clones only, not all of them. The repertoire includes just over 95,000 clones, about four fifths of them detected once, and 15% to 20% sits in the top ten. The specimen sequenced was peripheral blood. These receptors were taken from an elderly man with acute or convalescent COVID-19.

The gene calls are TRBV28 and TRBJ1-1, with 9 nucleotides matching TRBD1. J lost 5 bases, V lost 3 bases, and 4 bases had no gene match. The CDR3 extends over 14 amino acids. Germline-derived CDR1 and CDR2 are MDHEN and SYDVKM. CDR3 DNA sequence: TGTGCCAGCAGTTTTATGGGACAGGGAACTGAAGCTTTCTTT. Its translation: CASSFMGQGTEAFF.

The chain couples TRBV28 to TRBJ2-7; weak D call: TRBD1 (5 bases). Trimming stripped 6 bases from V and 0 bases from J, with 15 bases between. The CDR3 contains 15 residues. CDR1 MDHEN and CDR2 SYDVKM come from the germline V gene. The CDR3, as DNA: TGTGCCAGCAGCCCCTTCAGGGAATCCTCCTACGAGCAGTACTTC. As protein: CASSPFRESSYEQYF.

The chain combines TRBV5-4 with TRBJ1-4; D is uncertain. V was shortened by 4 bases and J by 3 bases, with 16 bases between the two germline ends. CDR3 length: 16 residues. The germline V gene encodes CDR1 SGHNT and CDR2 YYREEE (reference sequence). CDR3 coding DNA: TGTGCCAGCAGCCTAAAGCCTCCGAGGTCTAATGAAAAACTGTTTTTT. This sequence encodes CASSLKPPRSNEKLFF.

The CDR3 bases are TGTGCCAGTAGTATGGCACAGGGGCGTGAAGCTTTCTTT. Its protein product is CASSMAQGREAFF. The gene calls are TRBV19 and TRBJ1-1; TRBD1 matches 7 bases. The CDR3 has 13 amino acids. Germline-derived CDR1 and CDR2 are LNHDA and SQIVND (reference sequence). The V segment lost 3 bases and the J segment 7 bases; nucleotides outside the gene matches: 5.

The V call is TRBV9, the J call TRBJ2-3; TRBD1 matches 9 bases. Germline V gene data show CDR1 as SGDLS and CDR2 as YYNGEE. The J segment lost 4 bases and the V segment lost 4 bases, leaving 7 bases of the junction unmatched. CDR3 length equals 15 residues. The CDR3 reads CASSPRTGVADTQYF. DNA of the CDR3: TGTGCCAGCAGCCCCAGGACAGGGGTGGCAGATACGCAGTATTTT. Variable domain in full (rest from reference TRBV9 and TRBJ2-3): DSGVTQTPKHLITATGQRVTLRCSPRSGDLSVYWYQQSLDQGLQFLIQYYNGEERAKGNILERFSAQQFPDLHSELNLSSLELGDSALYFCASSPRTGVADTQYFGPGTRLTVL.

This chain connects TRBV20-1 to TRBJ1-2; D unclear. Looked up from germline, CDR1 is DFQATT and CDR2 is SNEGSKA (reference sequence). The CDR3 totals 11 residues. V lost 3 bases, J lost 5 bases, and 7 bases lay in between. The CDR3 DNA reads as TGCAGTGCTAGCGACTCGTATGGCTACACCTTC. Protein sequence: CSASDSYGYTF.

This clone was counted between two and nine times. The chain joins TRBV28 to TRBJ1-6, with 10 bases that match TRBD1. The CDR3 spans 14 residues. The trim removed 5 bases at V and 10 bases at J, leaving 5 bases unmatched. Germline V CDR1 and CDR2: MDHEN, SYDVKM. This chain's CDR3 is CASSPGTGESPLHF. The CDR3 region has the DNA TGTGCCAGCAGTCCCGGGACAGGGGAATCACCCCTCCACTTT.

The chain is built from TRBV12-3 or TRBV12-4 and TRBJ1-4, with 7 bases identical to TRBD1. V lost 6 bases, J lost 3 bases, and 1 base stayed unmatched. This CDR3 is built from 13 residues. The CDR3 loop is CASRGQPNEKLFF. In nucleotides, the CDR3 is TGTGCCAGCAGGGGACAGCCTAATGAAAAACTGTTTTTT.

The rearrangement joins TRBV27 to TRBJ1-5, with TRBD1 matching over 7 bases. This CDR3 is built from 15 residues. CDR1 and CDR2 from the germline V gene are MNHEY and SMNVEV (reference sequence). V lost 2 bases and J lost 0; bases outside the gene matches: 1. The CDR3 DNA is TGTGCCAGCAGTTTAGGACAGGTTAGCAATCAGCCCCAGCATTTT. Amino acid sequence: CASSLGQVSNQPQHF.

In this sample, this clone turned up once. V is TRBV7-9 and J is TRBJ1-5; unclear D gene. From germline, CDR1 is SEHNR and CDR2 FQNEAQ (reference sequence). The CDR3 totals 15 residues. V lost 5 bases to trimming and J lost 0 bases, with 11 bases between them. CDR3 DNA: TGTGCCAGCAGCGGAGGCACAGATAGCAATCAGCCCCAGCATTTT. Translated: CASSGGTDSNQPQHF.

The chain links TRBV27 to TRBJ1-1; the D gene is possibly TRBD1 (6 bases). Deletions cut 5 bases from V and 0 bases from J, with 10 bases between. The germline CDR1 and CDR2 sequences are MNHEY and SMNVEV (reference sequence). The CDR3 has 14 residues. CDR3: CASSIRGMNTEAFF. The CDR3 bases are TGTGCCAGCAGTATCAGGGGTATGAACACTGAAGCTTTCTTT.

This chain uses TRBV2 with TRBJ2-1, with 9 bases matching TRBD2. There are 16 residues in the CDR3. CDR1 SNHLY and CDR2 FYNNEI come from the germline V gene. V lost 3 bases and J lost 8; bases outside the gene matches: 11. CDR3 sequence reads: CASSDRFSGSSDEQFF. The DNA of the CDR3 is TGTGCCAGCAGTGATAGGTTTAGCGGGAGTAGCGATGAGCAGTTCTTC.

The J gene is TRBJ1-3, the V gene TRBV25-1; perhaps TRBD1 as D (6 bases). V was cut by 3 bases and J by 4 bases, with 19 bases left in between. Germline CDR1 is MGHDK and CDR2 is SYGVNS. This CDR3 contains 17 residues. CDR3 protein: CASSDPRSGAVGNTIYF. The CDR3 DNA reads as TGTGCCAGCAGTGATCCTAGATCAGGGGCAGTAGGAAACACCATATATTTT.

The gene calls are TRBV6-5 and TRBJ2-3; 15 nucleotides match TRBD2. Germline V gives CDR1 MNHEY, CDR2 SVGAGI. CDR3 size: 15 residues. V lost 4 bases to trimming and J lost 4 bases; unmatched junction nucleotides: 0. CDR3 sequence (DNA): TGTGCCAGCAGTTGGACTAGCGGGAGGGCAGATACGCAGTATTTT. Amino acid sequence: CASSWTSGRADTQYF.

This clone was detected only once. CDR3 coding DNA: TGTGCCAGTACCCCAGGGTATCAGCCCCAGCATTTT. It is translated as CASTPGYQPQHF. The genes are TRBV19 and TRBJ1-5, with D possibly TRBD1 on 5 matching bases. The CDR3 is 12 amino acids. From germline, CDR1 is LNHDA and CDR2 SQIVND (reference sequence). The V end lost 7 bases, the J end lost 5 bases, and 9 bases lay between the germline ends.

For this clone: A junction end diverges from the germline sequence, so it may reflect a read error. The chain carries TRBV28 and TRBJ2-2; D is perhaps TRBD2 (6 bases). The CDR3 is made up of 14 amino acids. Germline values: CDR1 MDHEN, CDR2 SYDVKM. The CDR3 here is CASSWAGRAGELFF. CDR3 DNA: TGTGCCAGTAGTTGGGCGGGGAGAGCCGGGGAGCTGTTTTTT.

The rearrangement joins TRBV5-1 to TRBJ2-7, with D possibly being TRBD1 (6 bases). Trimming removed 3 bases from V and 4 bases from J, with 14 bases in between. This CDR3 is 14 amino acids long. Germline CDR1 SGHRS, CDR2 YFSETQ. DNA for the CDR3: TGCGCCAGCAGCTACGAACAGGGATTTTACGAGCAGTACTTC. Translated: CASSYEQGFYEQYF.

The chain combines TRBV28 with TRBJ2-1; 11 positions match TRBD2. This CDR3 has 12 amino acids. Germline CDR1 and CDR2: MDHEN and SYDVKM. Here the CDR3 DNA reads TGTGCTGCGACTAGCGGGATTCATGAGCAGTTCTTC. Its protein is CAATSGIHEQFF.

The rearrangement links TRBV5-1 to TRBJ2-6, with no clear D. The CDR3 is 15 residues long. Germline V CDR1 and CDR2: SGHRS, YFSETQ. V gave up 2 bases and J gave up 2 bases, with 8 bases separating them. CDR3: CASSFEQTGANVLTF. Written as DNA, the CDR3 is TGCGCCAGCAGCTTTGAACAGACTGGGGCCAACGTCCTGACTTTC.

This clone has a handful of counts. The V gene is TRBV19, the J gene TRBJ2-7; D perhaps matches TRBD1 (6 bases). Germline loops: CDR1 LNHDA, CDR2 SQIVND (reference sequence). The CDR3 loop spans 14 amino acids. Deletions cut 2 bases from V and 3 bases from J, with 11 bases between. CDR3 coding DNA: TGTGCCAGTAGTATAAAACAGGGAAGCTACGAGCAGTACTTC. Translation: CASSIKQGSYEQYF.

V is TRBV3-1 (or the pseudogene TRBV3-2) and J is TRBJ2-7; weak D call: TRBD2 (6 bases). Per the germline V gene, CDR1 is LGHDT and CDR2 is YNNKEL (reference sequence). Trimming removed 5 bases at V and 5 bases at J, with 19 bases between. CDR3 size: 15 residues. The CDR3 DNA follows: TGTGCCAGCAGCTTTAGGGGAAGACGGGGGAACGAGCAGTACTTC. It is translated as CASSFRGRRGNEQYF.

This clone has just one count. The chain couples TRBV7-7 to TRBJ2-7; 7 nucleotides match TRBD1. Trimming cost V 6 bases and J 1 base; bases outside gene matches: 6. Per the germline V gene, CDR1 is SSHAT and CDR2 is FNYEAQ (reference sequence). This CDR3 is built from 14 residues. CDR3 DNA: TGTGCCAGCAGTCCCGGGACAGTATCCTACGAGCAGTACTTC. Its protein product is CASSPGTVSYEQYF.

The V call is TRBV19, the J call TRBJ1-1; 7 bases map to TRBD1. The CDR3 extends over 11 amino acids. The V and J ends lost 5 bases and 7 bases, in that order; junction bases with no gene match: 1. Germline V gives CDR1 LNHDA, CDR2 SQIVND (reference sequence). DNA of the CDR3: TGTGCCAGTAGTCGGACAGGTGAAGCTTTCTTT. It is translated as CASSRTGEAFF. The whole variable domain, filled in from reference TRBV19 and TRBJ1-1, reads DGGITQSPKYLFRKEGQNVTLSCEQNLNHDAMYWYRQDPGQGLRLIYYSQIVNDFQKGDIAEGYSVSREKKESFPLTVTSAQKNPTAFYLCASSRTGEAFFGQGTRLTVV.

The V call is TRBV7-2, the J call TRBJ1-1; D may be TRBD1 (5 bases). Germline V gene lookup returns CDR1 SGHTA and CDR2 FQGNSA. With 4 bases removed from V and 4 bases from J, the gap between germline ends came to 13 bases. The CDR3 spans 14 residues. The CDR3 here is CASSSRWGGTEAFF. DNA for the CDR3: TGTGCCAGCAGCTCCCGATGGGGGGGCACTGAAGCTTTCTTT.

The chain has TRBV10-3 and TRBJ1-6; 7 nucleotides align to TRBD1. J lost 9 bases, V lost 4 bases, and 12 bases had no gene match. The CDR3 covers 16 residues. Germline V gene lookup returns CDR1 ENHRY and CDR2 SYGVKD. The CDR3 sequence is CAISAVQGILGSPLHF. As DNA, the CDR3 is TGTGCCATCAGTGCCGTACAGGGGATCTTGGGTTCACCCCTCCACTTT.